This T cell receptor beta chain comes out of a study of T cells in Graves' hyperthyroidism and ophthalmopathy. Germline V CDR1 and CDR2: MDHEN, SYDVKM. This CDR3 has 16 amino acids. The V and J ends lost 6 bases and 5 bases respectively, with 17 bases between them. This clonotype was counted at least ten times. The CDR3 regions of TCR beta were amplified from RNA transcripts. First-round RT-PCR of the TCR CDR3 relied on the HTBI primer set. TCRdb re-analysed the multiplex PCR reads in MiXCR, keeping a single row per CDR3 protein. The sample carries around 300,000 distinct CDR3 sequences, roughly 22% recorded once.

Input material: blood. This sequence was found in a man aged 25-45 years with Graves' ophthalmopathy. V and J are TRBV28 and TRBJ1-6, with D possibly TRBD1 on 6 matching bases. CDR3 in DNA: TGTGCCAGCAGACCTCTGGGGCAGGGGAATAATTCACCCCTCCACTTT. Residues: CASRPLGQGNNSPLHF.